The T cell receptor beta chain described here comes from a study of blood T cell repertoires in COVID-19. Study overall: The United States, Italy and Spain supplied acute and convalescent COVID-19 samples.

All enrollees were roughly 18 to 100 years old and from 24 US areas. Participants' own reports of clinical history determined their cohort assignment. Deletions cut 4 bases from V and 4 bases from J, with 10 bases between. The CDR3 extends over 13 amino acids. There are a few counts of this clone. Profiling relied on immunoSEQ multiplex PCR, and the TCRdb table lists in-frame clones only, not all of them. The repertoire holds 280,000 or so clones, with roughly 90% as singletons. Sequenced input: PBMCs or T cells enriched from blood (not recorded which). The chain links TRBV12-3 or TRBV12-4 to TRBJ1-1; the D gene is possibly TRBD1 (6 bases). This sequence originates from a woman aged 50 to 60 who had been exposed to COVID-19. The DNA of the CDR3 is TGTGCCAGCAGTTCTACAGGGTTCACTGAAGCTTTCTTT. This codes for CASSSTGFTEAFF.